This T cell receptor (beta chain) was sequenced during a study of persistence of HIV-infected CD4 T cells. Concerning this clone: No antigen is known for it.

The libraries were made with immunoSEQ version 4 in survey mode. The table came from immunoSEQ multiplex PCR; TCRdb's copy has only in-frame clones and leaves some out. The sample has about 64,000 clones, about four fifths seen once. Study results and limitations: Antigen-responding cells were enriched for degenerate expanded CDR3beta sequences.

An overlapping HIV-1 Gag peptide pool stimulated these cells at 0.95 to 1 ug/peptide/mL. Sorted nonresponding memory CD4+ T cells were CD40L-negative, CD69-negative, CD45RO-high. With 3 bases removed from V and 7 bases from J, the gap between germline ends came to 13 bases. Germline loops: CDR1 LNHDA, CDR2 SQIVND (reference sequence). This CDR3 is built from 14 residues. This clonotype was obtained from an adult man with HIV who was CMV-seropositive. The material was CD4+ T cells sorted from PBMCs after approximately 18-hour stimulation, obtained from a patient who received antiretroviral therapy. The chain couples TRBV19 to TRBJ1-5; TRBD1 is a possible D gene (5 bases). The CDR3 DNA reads TGTGCCAGTAGTATGTTGGAGCCAGGGCAGCCCCAGCATTTT. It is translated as CASSMLEPGQPQHF.